This T cell receptor beta chain comes out of a study of control samples from healthy donors and cancer patients. The method was immunoSEQ multiplex PCR; TCRdb's version includes in-frame clones alone and lacks a portion of them. The repertoire holds some 130,000 clones, with 80% to 95% as singletons. This CDR3 is 14 amino acids long. The germline V gene has CDR1 MNHEY and CDR2 SVGAGI. V lost 7 bases to trimming and J lost 0 bases, with 9 bases between them. The source of this sequence is a middle-aged man in good health. The sequencing sample was made of blood. The chain links TRBV6-5 to TRBJ2-2, with D perhaps matching TRBD1 (5 bases). The DNA of the CDR3 is TGTGCCAGCATTTCAGGGTCGAACACCGGGGAGCTGTTTTTT. It specifies CASISGSNTGELFF.